A few counts support the clone carrying this T cell receptor beta chain. Its target is unknown. This entry is derived from a study of T cell repertoires in cytomegalovirus infection. For the study at large: CMV epitopes used comprised recently identified HLA-C-restricted ones and well-studied HLA-B-restricted ones. Shared public TCR beta signatures pointed to both CMV infection and a matching HLA type.

The CDR3 covers 20 residues. CDR1 is SGHVS and CDR2 is FNYEAQ in the germline V gene. The V and J ends lost 0 bases and 0 bases, in that order; junction bases with no gene match: 9. One entry per CDR3 protein, called by TCRdb with MiXCR from the reads. This table has about 830,000 distinct CDR3 sequences, 30% to 35% appearing once. Study-level results: CMV-specific TCR beta clonotypes restricted by HLA-C were the ones dominating the ex vivo response. Public TCR beta family frequency separated CMV-and-HLA carriers, including in an independent cohort.

The sample in question was cultured CD8+ T cells from PBMCs, obtained from culture after CMV antigen stimulation. This TCR was sampled from a human donor in good health (CMV status not recorded). Some clones in this sample may be carry-over from other donors' samples. The rearrangement links TRBV7-6 to TRBJ2-6; 9 bases align to TRBD1. As DNA, the CDR3 is TGTGCCAGCAGCTTAGCAGGACCGGGACAGGGTTACTCTGGGGCCAACGTCCTGACTTTC. Its protein is CASSLAGPGQGYSGANVLTF. The full variable domain, in which reference TRBV7-6 and TRBJ2-6 provide the parts outside the CDR3, is GAGVSQSPRYKVTKRGQDVALRCDPISGHVSLYWYRQALGQGPEFLTYFNYEAQQDKSGLPNDRFSAERPEGSISTLTIQRTEQRDSAMYRCASSLAGPGQGYSGANVLTFGAGSRLTVL.